The rows below give T cell receptor beta chains drawn from one sample of a study of siplizumab effects on memory and regulatory T cells. Using immunoSEQ multiplex PCR, the repertoire was profiled, and TCRdb retains in-frame clones only, with some absent. The data contain about 110,000 clones, about 93% of them seen just once; the ten biggest clones take up about 0.32%. Sequencing input: CD4+ T cells sorted from blood. These receptor sequences come from a human donor in good health. Each CDR3 is given with its conserved first and last residue. D genes are given only for firm matches. Size is stated for part of the rows, as once, few or many counts, or as a class when the clone is expanded.

j_call d_call v_call clone_size cdr3_nt cdr3_aa
TRBJ1-2 . TRBV4-1 . TGCGCCAGCAGCCAGACGGGGGAGCTCTATGGCTACACCTTC CASSQTGELYGYTF
TRBJ2-2 . TRBV18 . TGTGCCAGCTCACCAACGGGGATCGGGGAGCTGTTTTTT CASSPTGIGELFF
TRBJ1-3 TRBD1 TRBV4-1 . TGCGCCAGCAGCCGGGACTGGACAGGGTATACTGGAAACACCATATATTTT CASSRDWTGYTGNTIYF
TRBJ2-1 TRBD2 TRBV7-3 . TGTGCCAGCAGCCCGGGTGGGCTAGCGGGAGGGCCTTTCTATGAGCAGTTCTTC CASSPGGLAGGPFYEQFF
TRBJ2-7 . TRBV25-1 . TGTGCCAGCAGTGACCCCACCTCCTACGAGCAGTACTTC CASSDPTSYEQYF
TRBJ2-4 TRBD2 TRBV7-2 . TGTGCCAGCAGCCGACCGGGACTAGCGGGGGGGCAGGTCAAAAACATTCAGTACTTC CASSRPGLAGGQVKNIQYF
TRBJ2-7 TRBD1 TRBV4-1 . TGCGCCAGCAGCCCTTCTGAGACAGGGGGTTACGAGCAGTACTTC CASSPSETGGYEQYF
TRBJ2-7 . TRBV20-1 . TGCAGTGCGGGGACGGACGAGCAGTACTTC CSAGTDEQYF
TRBJ2-4 TRBD2 TRBV7-2 . TGTGCCAGCAGCTTGGGTAGCGGGGTAGCCAAAAACATTCAGTACTTC CASSLGSGVAKNIQYF
TRBJ2-3 . TRBV6-6 . TGTGCCAGCAGACTACAAGGGGATACGCAGTATTTT CASRLQGDTQYF
TRBJ2-7 TRBD1 TRBV7-8 . TGTGCCAGCAGCGCCCGGACAGGGGTATTCGAGCAGTACTTC CASSARTGVFEQYF
TRBJ1-2 . TRBV9 . TGTGCCAGCAGCGTAGCAGGGGATAGTGGCTACACCTTC CASSVAGDSGYTF
TRBJ1-1 TRBD1 TRBV5-6 . TGTGCCAGCAGCTTGGCCAAGGGGGCTCGCGTGGACACTGAAGCTTTCTTT CASSLAKGARVDTEAFF
TRBJ1-5 . TRBV5-6 . TGTGCCAGCAGCCCGGCCAACCTCGCTCAGCCCCAGCATTTT CASSPANLAQPQHF
TRBJ2-1 . TRBV7-2 . TGTGCCAGCAGTCACGGGGAGCCCGGAGAGTTCTTC CASSHGEPGEFF
TRBJ2-7 . TRBV30 . TGTGCCTGGGAGAGGGCCTACGAGCAGTACTTC CAWERAYEQYF
TRBJ2-7 . TRBV7-3 . TGTGCCAGCAGCTTAACACACCAGGCAGTCGACGAGCAGTACTTC CASSLTHQAVDEQYF
TRBJ1-2 . TRBV11-2 once TGTGCCAGCAGCCGCTCCGGATCCGCAGGGGCCGCCAACTATGGCTACACCTTC CASSRSGSAGAANYGYTF
TRBJ1-5 . TRBV29-1 few TGCAGCGTTGGGGACACGGATCAGCCCCAGCATTTT CSVGDTDQPQHF
TRBJ1-3 . TRBV21-1 . TGTGCCAGCAGCAACTACCCGGGCCTCAGCGTCGGGAACACCATATATTTT CASSNYPGLSVGNTIYF
TRBJ1-2 TRBD1 TRBV30 . TGTGCCTGGAGTGTACGAAGGGGGCGCGACTATGGCTACACCTTC CAWSVRRGRDYGYTF
TRBJ2-7 . TRBV5-6 . TGTGCCAGCAGCCACCAGGGGAGTGTGTTAGGCCCTCCCTACGAGCAGTACTTC CASSHQGSVLGPPYEQYF
TRBJ1-1 TRBD1 TRBV10-3 few TGTGCCGCCCAGACAGGGACGAACACTGAAGCTTTCTTT CAAQTGTNTEAFF
TRBJ1-1 . TRBV27 . TGTGCCAGCCGGGATCTTAACACCAACACTGAAGCTTTCTTT CASRDLNTNTEAFF
TRBJ2-2 TRBD2 TRBV9 once TGTGCCAGCAGCGTAGGCGGGAGGGGAAACGGGGAGCTGTTTTTT CASSVGGRGNGELFF
TRBJ1-5 . TRBV15 . TGTGCCACCAGCAGAGATCAGGGTCAGCCCCAGCATTTT CATSRDQGQPQHF
TRBJ1-5 TRBD1 TRBV7-6 . TGTGCCAGCAGCTTGACAGGGGGCTCAGGGCAGCCCCAGCATTTT CASSLTGGSGQPQHF
TRBJ1-6 TRBD1 TRBV6-5 . TGTGCCAGCAGTCAGCAGACAGGGTCACCCCTCCACTTT CASSQQTGSPLHF
TRBJ1-2 TRBD1 TRBV5-1 . TGCGCCAGCAGCTACTGGACAGGGGGCGCGGGTGGCTACACCTTC CASSYWTGGAGGYTF
TRBJ2-3 . TRBV5-4 . TGTGCCAGCAGCGTGGCTTCCACAGATACGCAGTATTTT CASSVASTDTQYF
TRBJ2-5 TRBD2 TRBV5-4 . TGTGCCAGCAGCCTTGAGACTAGCGGGAGAGGTGAGCAGTACTTC CASSLETSGRGEQYF
TRBJ2-7 . TRBV27 . TGTGCCAGCAGTTTCCTGACCCCGACCGGGAGTGGCGAGCAGTACTTC CASSFLTPTGSGEQYF
TRBJ2-2 TRBD2 TRBV29-1 . TGCAGCGGTCGACTAGCGGCAAACACCGGGGAGCTGTTTTTT CSGRLAANTGELFF
TRBJ2-1 . TRBV7-2 . TGTGCCAGCAGCTTAGGACTACCCAATAATGAGCAGTTCTTC CASSLGLPNNEQFF
TRBJ2-5 . TRBV5-6 . TGTGCCAGCAGCTTTAGTGAGACCCAGTACTTC CASSFSETQYF
TRBJ1-4 . TRBV19 . TGTGCCAGTAGTATGAGTGCAACTAATGAAAAACTGTTTTTT CASSMSATNEKLFF
TRBJ1-2 TRBD1 TRBV25-1 few TGTGCCAGCAGTGATCCAGGGGGCTCATATGGCTACACCTTC CASSDPGGSYGYTF
TRBJ2-3 TRBD2 TRBV15 . TGTGCCACCACCCTAGCGGGATCTAGCACAGATACGCAGTATTTT CATTLAGSSTDTQYF
TRBJ2-1 . TRBV27 . TGTGCCAGCAGGATAACGAGTAGCAGCTACAATGAGCAGTTCTTC CASRITSSSYNEQFF
TRBJ1-5 TRBD1 TRBV19 . TGTGCCAGTAGTCGACGGACAGGGTCTAGCAATCAGCCCCAGCATTTT CASSRRTGSSNQPQHF
TRBJ2-3 . TRBV7-2 . TGTGCCAGCAGCTTAGTCAGGGCAGATACGCAGTATTTT CASSLVRADTQYF
TRBJ1-4 TRBD1 TRBV11-3 . TGTGCCAGCAGCTTGACAGGGGTCTCTGAAAAACTGTTTTTT CASSLTGVSEKLFF
TRBJ2-2 . TRBV2 . TGTGCCAGCAGTGGAACAGGGTCCAACACCGGGGAGCTGTTTTTT CASSGTGSNTGELFF
TRBJ1-5 . TRBV19 . TGTGCCAGTAGTATAGGGCAGACTAGCAATCAGCCCCAGCATTTT CASSIGQTSNQPQHF
TRBJ2-1 . TRBV11-1 once TGTGCCAGCAGCTCAAACAGTTACAATGAGCAGTTCTTC CASSSNSYNEQFF
TRBJ2-7 TRBD1 TRBV6-6 . TGTGCCAGCAGGGGGGACAGCTCCTACGAGCAGTACTTC CASRGDSSYEQYF
TRBJ2-3 TRBD2 TRBV30 . TGTGCCTGGAGGGGACTAGCGAGCACAGATACGCAGTATTTT CAWRGLASTDTQYF
TRBJ2-1 . TRBV29-1 . TGCAGCGTTGACGGGATGCGTGAGCAGTTCTTC CSVDGMREQFF
TRBJ1-5 . TRBV5-8 . TGTGCCAGCAGCCCCAGGGTTAGGCGGGGAACGCCCCAGCATTTT CASSPRVRRGTPQHF
TRBJ1-4 . TRBV28 . TGTGCCAGCATAGGGGTAGACGAGGAAAAACTGTTTTTT CASIGVDEEKLFF
TRBJ1-2 . TRBV10-3 . TGTGCCGCGAAAGACACGGACGCTTATGGCTACACCTTC CAAKDTDAYGYTF
TRBJ2-5 TRBD1 TRBV30 . TGTGCCTGGAGTCATCCGGGACAGGCAGAAAAAGAGACCCAGTACTTC CAWSHPGQAEKETQYF